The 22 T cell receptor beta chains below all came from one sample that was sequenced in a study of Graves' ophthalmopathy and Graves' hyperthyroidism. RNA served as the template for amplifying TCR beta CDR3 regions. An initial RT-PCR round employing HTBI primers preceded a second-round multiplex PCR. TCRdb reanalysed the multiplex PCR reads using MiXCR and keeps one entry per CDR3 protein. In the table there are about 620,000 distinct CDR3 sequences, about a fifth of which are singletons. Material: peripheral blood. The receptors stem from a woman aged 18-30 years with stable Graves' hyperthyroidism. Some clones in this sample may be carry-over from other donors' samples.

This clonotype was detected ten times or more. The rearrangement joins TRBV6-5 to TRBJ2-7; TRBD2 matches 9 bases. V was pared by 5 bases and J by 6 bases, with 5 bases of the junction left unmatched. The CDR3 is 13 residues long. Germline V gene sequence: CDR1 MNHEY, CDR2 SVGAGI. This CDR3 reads CASSQREDLEQYF. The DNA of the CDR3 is TGTGCCAGCAGTCAGCGGGAGGACCTCGAGCAGTACTTC.

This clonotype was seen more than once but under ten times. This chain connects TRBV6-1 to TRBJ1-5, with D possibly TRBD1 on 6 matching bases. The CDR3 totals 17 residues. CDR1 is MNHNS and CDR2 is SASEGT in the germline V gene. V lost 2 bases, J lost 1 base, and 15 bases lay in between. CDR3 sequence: CASSEWDTYGSNQPQHF. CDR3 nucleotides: TGTGCCAGCAGTGAATGGGACACCTACGGGAGCAATCAGCCCCAGCATTTT.

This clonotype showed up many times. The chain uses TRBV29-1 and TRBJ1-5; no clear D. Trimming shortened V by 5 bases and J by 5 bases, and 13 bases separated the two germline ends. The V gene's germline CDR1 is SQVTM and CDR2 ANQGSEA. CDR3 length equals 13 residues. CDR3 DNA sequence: TGCAGCGTTTCTGGGCAGGCCGATCAGCCCCAGCATTTT. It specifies CSVSGQADQPQHF.

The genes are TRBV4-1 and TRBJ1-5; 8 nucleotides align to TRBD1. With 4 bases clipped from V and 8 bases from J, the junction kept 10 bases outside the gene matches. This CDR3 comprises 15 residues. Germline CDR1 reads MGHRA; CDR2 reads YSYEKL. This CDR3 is CASSRQRAGGEPQHF. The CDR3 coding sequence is TGCGCCAGCAGCCGACAGAGGGCAGGGGGCGAGCCCCAGCATTTT.

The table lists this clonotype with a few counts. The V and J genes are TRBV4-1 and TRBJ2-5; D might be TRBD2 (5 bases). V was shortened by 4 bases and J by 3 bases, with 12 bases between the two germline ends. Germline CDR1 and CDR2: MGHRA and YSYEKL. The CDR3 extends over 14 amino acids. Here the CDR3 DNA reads TGCGCCAGCAGCCGCCCCGAGGGCGAAGAGACCCAGTACTTC. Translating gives CASSRPEGEETQYF.

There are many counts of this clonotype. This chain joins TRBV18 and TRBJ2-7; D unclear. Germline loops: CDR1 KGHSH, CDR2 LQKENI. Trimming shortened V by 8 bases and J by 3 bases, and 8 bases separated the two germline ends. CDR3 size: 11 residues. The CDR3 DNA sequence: TGTGCCAGCAGTCCAGACTACGAGCAGTACTTC. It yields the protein CASSPDYEQYF.

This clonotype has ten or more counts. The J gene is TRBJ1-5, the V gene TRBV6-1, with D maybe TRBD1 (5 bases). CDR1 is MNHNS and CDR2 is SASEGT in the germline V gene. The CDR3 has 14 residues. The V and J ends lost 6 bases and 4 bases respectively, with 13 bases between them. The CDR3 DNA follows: TGTGCCAGCAGAACCGGAGAGGGGAATCAGCCCCAGCATTTT. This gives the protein CASRTGEGNQPQHF.

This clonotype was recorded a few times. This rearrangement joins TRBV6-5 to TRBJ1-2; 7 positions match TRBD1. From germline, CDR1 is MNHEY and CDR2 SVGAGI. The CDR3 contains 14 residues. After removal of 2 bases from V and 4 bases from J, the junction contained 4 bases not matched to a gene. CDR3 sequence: CASSYDDRAYGYTF. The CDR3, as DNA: TGTGCCAGCAGTTACGATGACAGGGCCTATGGCTACACCTTC.

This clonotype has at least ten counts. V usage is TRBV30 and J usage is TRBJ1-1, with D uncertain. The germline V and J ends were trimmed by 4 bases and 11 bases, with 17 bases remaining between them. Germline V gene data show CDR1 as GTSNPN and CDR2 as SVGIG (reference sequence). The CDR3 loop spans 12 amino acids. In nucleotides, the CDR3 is TGTGCCTGGAAAGGCCCGCGGGTGGGGGCTTTCTTT. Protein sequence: CAWKGPRVGAFF. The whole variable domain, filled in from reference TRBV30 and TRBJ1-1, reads SQTIHQWPATLVQPVGSPLSLECTVEGTSNPNLYWYRQAAGRGLQLLFYSVGIGQISSEVPQNLSASRPQDRQFILSSKKLLLSDSGFYLCAWKGPRVGAFFGQGTRLTVV.

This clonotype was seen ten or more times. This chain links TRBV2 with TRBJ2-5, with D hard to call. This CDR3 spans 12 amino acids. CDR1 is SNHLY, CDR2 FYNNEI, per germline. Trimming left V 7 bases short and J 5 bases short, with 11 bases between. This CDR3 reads CASTRSAETQYF. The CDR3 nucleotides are TGTGCCAGCACGAGGTCAGCGGAGACCCAGTACTTC. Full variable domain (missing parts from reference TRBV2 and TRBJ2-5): EPEVTQTPSHQVTQMGQEVILRCVPISNHLYFYWYRQILGQKVEFLVSFYNNEISEKSEIFDDQFSVERPDGSNFTLKIRSTKLEDSAMYFCASTRSAETQYFGPGTRLLVL.

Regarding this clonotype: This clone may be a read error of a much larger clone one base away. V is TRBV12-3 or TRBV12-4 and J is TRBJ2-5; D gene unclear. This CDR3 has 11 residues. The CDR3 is CACSFSEAQYF. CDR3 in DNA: TGTGCCTGCAGCTTCTCTGAGGCCCAGTACTTC.

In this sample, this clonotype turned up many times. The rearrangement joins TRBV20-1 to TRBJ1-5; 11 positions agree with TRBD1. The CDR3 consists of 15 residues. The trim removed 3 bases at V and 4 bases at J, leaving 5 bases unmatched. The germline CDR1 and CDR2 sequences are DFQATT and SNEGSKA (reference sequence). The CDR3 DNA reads TGCAGTGCTAGGGAAGGACAGGGGGCGAATCAGCCCCAGCATTTT. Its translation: CSAREGQGANQPQHF.

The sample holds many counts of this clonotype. CDR3 bases: TGCGCCAGCAGCTTTACAGGGGGAGGGGACGAGCAGTACTTC. Translation: CASSFTGGGDEQYF. The V call is TRBV5-1, the J call TRBJ2-7; tentative D call: TRBD1 (8 bases). The germline V gene encodes CDR1 SGHRS and CDR2 YFSETQ. The CDR3 covers 14 residues. V gave up 2 bases and J gave up 5 bases, with 14 bases separating them. Variable domain in full (rest from reference TRBV5-1 and TRBJ2-7): KAGVTQTPRYLIKTRGQQVTLSCSPISGHRSVSWYQQTPGQGLQFLFEYFSETQRNKGNFPGRFSGRQFSNSRSEMNVSTLELGDSALYLCASSFTGGGDEQYFGPGTRLTVT.

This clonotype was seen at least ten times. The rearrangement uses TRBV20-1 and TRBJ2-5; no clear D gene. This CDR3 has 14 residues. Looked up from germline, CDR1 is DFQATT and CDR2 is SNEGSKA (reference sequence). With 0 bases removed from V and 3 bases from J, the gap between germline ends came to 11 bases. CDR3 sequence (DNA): TGCAGTGCTAGAGAGGTCAGCAGTAAAGAGACCCAGTACTTC. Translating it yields CSAREVSSKETQYF.

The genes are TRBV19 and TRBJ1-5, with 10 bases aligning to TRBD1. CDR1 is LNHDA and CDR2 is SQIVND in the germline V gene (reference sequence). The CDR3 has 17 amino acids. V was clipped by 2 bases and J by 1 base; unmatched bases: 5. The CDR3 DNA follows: TGTGCCAGTAGTATAAGACAGGGGGCGTTGAGCAATCAGCCCCAGCATTTT. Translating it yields CASSIRQGALSNQPQHF.

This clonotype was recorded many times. The CDR3 spells CAWTPGTAQPQHF. The CDR3 DNA reads TGTGCCTGGACCCCGGGAACAGCTCAGCCCCAGCATTTT. The J gene is TRBJ1-5, the V gene TRBV30; D ambiguous. Germline assignment: CDR1 GTSNPN and CDR2 SVGIG (reference sequence). CDR3 length: 13 amino acids. Between the trimmed V and J ends, which lost 4 bases and 6 bases, there was a span of 13 bases.

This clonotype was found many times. The CDR3 DNA reads as TGTGCCAGCAGCCAAGGCTCGGGAATCCGCTACACCTTC. This encodes CASSQGSGIRYTF. The rearrangement joins TRBV3-1 to TRBJ1-2, with no clear D. This CDR3 contains 13 residues. From germline, CDR1 is LGHDT and CDR2 YNNKEL (reference sequence). V lost 1 base and J lost 9, with 12 bases in between.

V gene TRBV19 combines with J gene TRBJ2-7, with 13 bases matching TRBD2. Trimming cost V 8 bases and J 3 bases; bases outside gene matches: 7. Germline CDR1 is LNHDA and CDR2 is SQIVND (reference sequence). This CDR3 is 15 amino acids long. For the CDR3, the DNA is TGTGCCAGTCAAACGGGACTAGCGGGACACTACGAGCAGTACTTC. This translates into CASQTGLAGHYEQYF.

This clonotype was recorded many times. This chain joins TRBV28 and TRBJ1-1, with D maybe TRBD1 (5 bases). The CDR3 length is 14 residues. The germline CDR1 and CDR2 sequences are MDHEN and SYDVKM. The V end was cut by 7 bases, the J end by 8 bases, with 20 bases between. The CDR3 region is CASNKQVAGGEAFF. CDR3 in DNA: TGTGCCAGCAACAAACAGGTAGCTGGTGGAGAAGCTTTCTTT.

CDR3 sequence reads: CASSLSWRGGNQPQHF. Here the CDR3 DNA reads TGTGCCAGCAGTTTATCATGGAGGGGCGGGAATCAGCCCCAGCATTTT. The J gene is TRBJ1-5, the V gene TRBV27; the D gene is possibly TRBD1 (5 bases). Germline V gene data show CDR1 as MNHEY and CDR2 as SMNVEV (reference sequence). This CDR3 has 16 amino acids. V lost 0 bases to trimming and J lost 4 bases, with 13 bases between them.

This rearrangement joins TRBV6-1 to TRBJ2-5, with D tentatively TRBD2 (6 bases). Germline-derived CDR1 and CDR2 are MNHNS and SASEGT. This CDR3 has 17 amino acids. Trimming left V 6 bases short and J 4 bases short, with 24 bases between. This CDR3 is CASRSPFRDHGGETQYF. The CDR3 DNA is TGTGCCAGCAGGTCCCCCTTCCGGGACCACGGGGGAGAGACCCAGTACTTC.

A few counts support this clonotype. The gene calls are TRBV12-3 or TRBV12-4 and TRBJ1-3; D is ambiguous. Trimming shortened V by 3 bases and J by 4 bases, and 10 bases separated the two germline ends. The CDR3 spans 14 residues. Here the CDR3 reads CASSLSHPGNTIYF. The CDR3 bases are TGTGCCAGCAGTTTGTCCCATCCGGGAAACACCATATATTTT.